This entry concerns a single T cell receptor beta chain. Its specificity is unknown. An end of the junction does not agree with germline; a read error may underlie this. The data originate from a study of T cell repertoires in cytomegalovirus infection. Whole-study results and caveats: Summed frequency of shared TCR beta families picked out CMV carriers who also had the relevant HLA. What dominated the ex vivo response were HLA-C-restricted CMV-specific TCR beta clonotypes.

TCRdb analysed the reads with MiXCR anew, one entry per CDR3 protein. The data contain hundreds of thousands of distinct CDR3 sequences, around 24% of them singletons. This sequence was found in a human donor in good health (CMV status not recorded). Some clones in this sample may be carry-over from other donors' samples. Sample: CD8+ T cells from PBMCs.

The DNA for the CDR3 is TGTGCCAGCAGCTTAGCGCGCGGGGCTAGCATAGATACGCAGTATTTT. It translates to CASSLARGASIDTQYF. The V gene is TRBV7-4, the J gene TRBJ2-3; TRBD2 might be the D (6 bases). The CDR3 has 16 residues. CDR1 and CDR2 from the germline V gene are SGHVT and SQSDAQ.